These 23 T cell receptor beta chains were all obtained from the same sample, sequenced in a study of cytomegalovirus exposure and HLA in healthy donors. The PCR used 60 Vbeta and 13 Jbeta primers. Clones were sequenced by immunoSEQ multiplex PCR, and TCRdb holds only the in-frame ones, with some missing. The sample shows roughly 120,000 clones, roughly 68% of them seen only once. The sequenced sample was PBMCs. These receptors were taken from a woman between 45 and 65 years old in good health and CMV-seropositive.

The chain uses TRBV10-3 and TRBJ2-7; 8 bases agree with TRBD2. Germline lookup yields CDR1 ENHRY and CDR2 SYGVKD. The CDR3 runs 15 residues. V trimming: 3 bases; J trimming: 3 bases; junction bases outside the gene matches: 7. CDR3 nucleotides: TGTGCCATCAGTGATTTCCGGGGGGGTAACTACGAGCAGTACTTC. Translating it yields CAISDFRGGNYEQYF.

This clone appeared a few times. This chain joins TRBV10-1 and TRBJ1-5; TRBD1 matches at 11 bases. CDR3 length: 14 residues. With V trimmed by 5 bases and J by 6 bases, 3 bases remained unmatched. Germline loops: CDR1 WNHNN, CDR2 SYGVQD (reference sequence). In DNA form, the CDR3 reads TGCGCCAGCAGTCAAGGGACAGGGGGTCAGCCCCAGCATTTT. It specifies CASSQGTGGQPQHF.

The chain uses TRBV9 and TRBJ1-2, with 9 bases that match TRBD1. The CDR3 length is 12 residues. Looked up from germline, CDR1 is SGDLS and CDR2 is YYNGEE. Trimming removed 4 bases from V and 7 bases from J; junction bases left unmatched: 2. The CDR3 DNA reads TGTGCCAGCAGCACGGACAGGGGTGGCTACACCTTC. Amino acid sequence: CASSTDRGGYTF.

Comment on this clone: The junction departs from the called germline gene at one end, perhaps through a read error. V is TRBV7-9 and J is TRBJ1-2; D is ambiguous. Germline CDR1 reads SEHNR; CDR2 reads FQNEAQ (reference sequence). The CDR3 loop spans 13 amino acids. CDR3 DNA sequence: TGTTCCAGCAGCCCGTCGCGATTTTATGGCTACACCTTC. This codes for CSSSPSRFYGYTF.

This clone was picked up one time. The chain is built from TRBV14 and TRBJ1-6; D unclear. The CDR3 totals 15 residues. Germline values: CDR1 SGHDN, CDR2 FVKESK. V was pared by 4 bases and J by 3 bases, with 10 bases between. The CDR3 nucleotides read TGTGCCAGCAGCCTCCATCCCGGCTATAATTCACCCCTCCACTTT. Amino acids: CASSLHPGYNSPLHF.

This chain connects TRBV6-5 to TRBJ1-2; TRBD1 might be the D (6 bases). The CDR3 has 15 amino acids. Trimming shortened V by 2 bases and J by 5 bases, and 15 bases separated the two germline ends. From germline, CDR1 is MNHEY and CDR2 SVGAGI. CDR3 in amino acids: CASSYTNSGVYGYTF. The CDR3 nucleotides are TGTGCCAGCAGTTACACCAACTCAGGGGTTTATGGCTACACCTTC.

V usage is TRBV5-1 and J usage is TRBJ2-4; D gene ambiguous. Trimming took off 0 bases at V and 2 bases at J, with 3 bases between the two ends. This CDR3 is 13 amino acids long. In germline, CDR1 is SGHRS, CDR2 YFSETQ. Here the CDR3 reads CASSLVSKNIQYF. The DNA for the CDR3 is TGCGCCAGCAGCTTGGTATCCAAAAACATTCAGTACTTC.

CDR3 residues: CASSQSTQGTGANVLTF. As DNA, the CDR3 is TGCGCCAGCAGCCAATCCACCCAGGGAACTGGGGCCAACGTCCTGACTTTC. The chain carries TRBV4-3 and TRBJ2-6; tentative D call: TRBD1 (5 bases). The CDR3 is made up of 17 amino acids. Between the trimmed V and J ends, which lost 2 bases and 2 bases, there was a span of 13 bases. Germline V CDR1 and CDR2: LGHNA, YSLEER.

The chain employs TRBV5-6 and TRBJ2-7, with D possibly matching TRBD2 (6 bases). V lost 3 bases to trimming and J lost 7 bases, with 23 bases between them. Germline loops: CDR1 SGHDT, CDR2 YYEEEE. The CDR3 is 16 residues long. CDR3 in DNA: TGTGCCAGCAGCTCCCGCCAAACCCTGGGGGGACCGGAGCAGTACTTC. It encodes CASSSRQTLGGPEQYF.

This clone has more than one count but fewer than ten. V gene TRBV5-6 combines with J gene TRBJ1-1; tentative D call: TRBD1 (6 bases). The CDR3 runs to 11 residues. CDR1 SGHDT and CDR2 YYEEEE come from the germline V gene. Deletions cut 2 bases from V and 9 bases from J, with 8 bases between. The CDR3, as DNA: TGTGCCAGCAGCTTAGGGGACAAAGCTTTCTTT. This sequence encodes CASSLGDKAFF.

V gene TRBV4-1 combines with J gene TRBJ2-5; 12 nucleotides align to TRBD2. The V gene end was trimmed by 2 bases and the J gene end by 1 base; junction bases not matched to a gene: 5. The CDR3 has 17 amino acids. Per the germline V gene, CDR1 is MGHRA and CDR2 is YSYEKL. CDR3 DNA: TGCGCCAGCAGCCAATCCAGGACTAGCGGGGCCCAAGAGACCCAGTACTTC. Encoded protein: CASSQSRTSGAQETQYF.

CDR3: CASSLYLGQGTGNTIYF. In nucleotides, the CDR3 is TGCGCCAGCAGCCTCTACTTAGGACAGGGAACTGGAAACACCATATATTTT. The genes are TRBV4-1 and TRBJ1-3; the match to TRBD1 covers 8 bases. Trimming removed 4 bases from V and 2 bases from J; junction bases left unmatched: 10. CDR3 length equals 17 residues. Germline CDR1 reads MGHRA; CDR2 reads YSYEKL.

The chain recombines TRBV19 with TRBJ1-1; 8 nucleotides line up with TRBD1. Losses at the gene ends were 9 bases for V and 11 bases for J; bases not matched to a gene: 8. CDR3 length: 11 amino acids. Germline loops: CDR1 LNHDA, CDR2 SQIVND (reference sequence). CDR3: CASTRQGTAFF. The CDR3 coding sequence is TGTGCCAGCACTAGACAGGGGACGGCTTTCTTT.

This chain links TRBV28 with TRBJ2-3, with 7 positions matching TRBD1. Germline assignment: CDR1 MDHEN and CDR2 SYDVKM. This CDR3 comprises 14 residues. Trimming at V came to 3 bases and at J to 5 bases, leaving 5 bases not matched to a gene. CDR3 residues: CASSLTGMGDTQYF. In DNA, the CDR3 is TGTGCCAGCAGTTTGACAGGGATGGGAGATACGCAGTATTTT. The variable domain in full, with the rest retrieved from reference TRBV28 and TRBJ2-3, is DVKVTQSSRYLVKRTGEKVFLECVQDMDHENMFWYRQDPGLGLRLIYFSYDVKMKEKGDIPEGYSVSREKKERFSLILESASTNQTSMYLCASSLTGMGDTQYFGPGTRLTVL.

The DNA of the CDR3 is TGTGCCAGCAGTCTCGCCCGCCGGGTCTATGGCTACACCTTC. Encoded protein: CASSLARRVYGYTF. V is TRBV6-5 and J is TRBJ1-2; D not certain. The V end lost 5 bases, the J end lost 4 bases, and 14 bases lay between the germline ends. CDR1 and CDR2 from the germline V gene are MNHEY and SVGAGI. This CDR3 comprises 14 residues.

In regard to this clone: One end of the junction does not line up with germline, which may come from a read error. Other DNA variants within this sample encode the same CDR3. The chain is built from TRBV2 and TRBJ1-6; weak D call: TRBD1 (5 bases). Germline CDR1 reads SNHLY; CDR2 reads FYNNEI. CDR3 length: 16 residues. The DNA of the CDR3 is TGTGCCAGCACTTTCGACAGTGCTCTGAATAATTCCCCCCTCCACTTT. It is translated as CASTFDSALNNSPLHF.

The V call is TRBV7-6, the J call TRBJ1-6; 8 bases match TRBD1. V lost 4 bases to trimming and J lost 6 bases; unmatched junction nucleotides: 5. This CDR3 spans 15 amino acids. The germline V gene has CDR1 SGHVS and CDR2 FNYEAQ. CDR3 sequence (DNA): TGTGCCAGCAGCTGGAATGGACAGGGTAATTCACCCCTCCACTTT. Its protein is CASSWNGQGNSPLHF.

The genes are TRBV7-8 and TRBJ2-5; D unresolved. This CDR3 comprises 15 residues. CDR1 and CDR2 (germline): SGHVS, FQNEAQ. V lost 1 base to trimming and J lost 2 bases, with 11 bases between them. The CDR3 here is CASSLETPFQETQYF. CDR3 nucleotide sequence: TGTGCCAGCAGCTTAGAAACACCCTTTCAAGAGACCCAGTACTTC.

This rearrangement joins TRBV2 to TRBJ1-4, with 7 bases lining up with TRBD1. The CDR3 sequence is 15 residues long. The trim removed 7 bases at V and 0 bases at J, leaving 5 bases unmatched. In germline, CDR1 is SNHLY, CDR2 FYNNEI. CDR3 nucleotides: TGTGCCAGCACCCACAGGGGATCAACTAATGAAAAACTGTTTTTT. It codes for CASTHRGSTNEKLFF.

The gene calls are TRBV5-4 and TRBJ2-3, with 10 bases lining up with TRBD2. This CDR3 spans 15 amino acids. V shed 0 bases, J shed 3 bases, and the junction held 1 base outside the gene matches. Germline V gene sequence: CDR1 SGHNT, CDR2 YYREEE (reference sequence). CDR3 residues: CASSLGTSGTDTQYF. The CDR3 nucleotides are TGTGCCAGCAGCTTGGGGACTAGCGGAACAGATACGCAGTATTTT.

The V call is TRBV13, the J call TRBJ1-1; D unclear. This CDR3 has 11 amino acids. V dropped 4 bases and J dropped 6 bases, with 6 bases sitting between them. Germline CDR1 is PRHDT and CDR2 is FYEKMQ (reference sequence). The CDR3 reads CASSWAPEAFF. The CDR3 region has the DNA TGTGCCAGCAGCTGGGCGCCTGAAGCTTTCTTT.

In this sample, this clone turned up a few times. V usage is TRBV6-1 and J usage is TRBJ2-7; possibly TRBD2 for D (6 bases). The germline V gene has CDR1 MNHNS and CDR2 SASEGT. The CDR3 consists of 13 residues. V gave up 4 bases and J gave up 7 bases, with 14 bases separating them. DNA for the CDR3: TGTGCCAGCAGTGCTCCGGGACTCCCTGAGCAGTACTTC. Translating gives CASSAPGLPEQYF.

This clone showed up just a few times. The chain has TRBV5-1 and TRBJ1-1; no firm D call. Looked up from germline, CDR1 is SGHRS and CDR2 is YFSETQ. The CDR3 extends over 12 amino acids. Trimming left V 1 base short and J 7 bases short, with 8 bases between. The CDR3 loop reads CASSLSVHEAFF. CDR3 in DNA: TGCGCCAGCAGCTTGAGCGTTCATGAAGCTTTCTTT.